This T cell receptor (beta chain) was sequenced in a study of blood T cell repertoires in COVID-19. Measured with immunoSEQ multiplex PCR; TCRdb has only the in-frame clones, and not every one. The table includes 210,000 or so clones, approximately 84% detected once. This CDR3 is built from 12 residues. The germline CDR1 and CDR2 sequences are SGHRS and YFSETQ. Trimming took 0 bases from V and 7 from J, leaving 7 bases between them. J is TRBJ1-2 and V is TRBV5-1, with D perhaps TRBD1 (5 bases). The sequencing input was peripheral blood. The TCR was taken from a man over 45 with acute or convalescent COVID-19. In nucleotides, the CDR3 is TGCGCCAGCAGCTTGGAGGGGCCTGGCTACACCTTC. Translation: CASSLEGPGYTF. Combining the CDR3 with reference TRBV5-1 and TRBJ1-2 gives the whole variable domain KAGVTQTPRYLIKTRGQQVTLSCSPISGHRSVSWYQQTPGQGLQFLFEYFSETQRNKGNFPGRFSGRQFSNSRSEMNVSTLELGDSALYLCASSLEGPGYTFGSGTRLTVV.